The TCR beta chain described here comes from a study of blood T cell repertoires in COVID-19. Original analysis: Amplification with reference gene primers provided the estimates of nucleated cell counts. Assay: immunoSEQ multiplex PCR; the TCRdb copy retains only in-frame clones and omits some. V, J and clone size derive from that table, while D and trimming were established from the DNA sequence. The table has tens of thousands of clones, nearly 90% seen once. The junction had 17 bases not matched to a gene; V was cut back by 1 base and J by 5 bases. From germline, CDR1 is KGHSH and CDR2 LQKENI. The CDR3 is made up of 20 amino acids.

The chain links TRBV18 to TRBJ1-6, with 7 nucleotides matching TRBD1. This receptor was obtained from a man aged 55-75 years with acute or convalescent COVID-19. Sequencing was carried out using peripheral blood. DNA of the CDR3: TGTGCCAGCTCACCACTCGCTCCGGGACAGCTACCCGTCAATAATTCACCCCTCCACTTT. It yields the protein CASSPLAPGQLPVNNSPLHF.